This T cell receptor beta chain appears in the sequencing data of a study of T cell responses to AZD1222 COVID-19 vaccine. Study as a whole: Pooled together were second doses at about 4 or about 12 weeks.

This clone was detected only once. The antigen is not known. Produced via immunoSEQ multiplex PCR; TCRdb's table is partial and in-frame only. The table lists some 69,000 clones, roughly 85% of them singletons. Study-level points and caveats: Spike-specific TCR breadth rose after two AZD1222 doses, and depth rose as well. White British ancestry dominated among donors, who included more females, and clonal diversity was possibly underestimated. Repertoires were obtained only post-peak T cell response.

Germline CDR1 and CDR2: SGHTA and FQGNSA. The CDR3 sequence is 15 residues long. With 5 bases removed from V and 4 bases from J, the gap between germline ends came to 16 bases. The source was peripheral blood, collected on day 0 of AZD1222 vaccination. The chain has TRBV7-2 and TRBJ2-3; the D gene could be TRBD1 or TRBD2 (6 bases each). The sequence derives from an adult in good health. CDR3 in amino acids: CASSPSAGGADTQYF. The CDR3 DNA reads TGTGCCAGCAGCCCTAGCGCCGGGGGCGCAGATACGCAGTATTTT.